The 22 T cell receptor beta chains reported below all come from one sample, sequenced in a study of molecular identifiers for immune sequencing clone quantification. TCRdb recomputed calls from the PCR reads with MiXCR, one row per CDR3 protein. The sample carries some 580,000 distinct CDR3 sequences, less than 30% recorded once. The sequenced material came from naive CD8+ T cells from blood, with Jurkat cell RNA spiked in. Subset: FACS-sorted CD8+CD4-CCR7+CD45RA+ naive T cells. The receptors come from a human donor in good health. Some libraries in this study had Jurkat cell RNA spiked in.

This clonotype was counted many times. The J gene is TRBJ1-1, the V gene TRBV6-2 or TRBV6-3; D may be TRBD1 (6 bases). V gave up 2 bases and J gave up 8 bases, with 12 bases separating them. CDR1 is MNHEY and CDR2 is SVGEGT in the germline V gene. The CDR3 totals 13 residues. In DNA form, the CDR3 reads TGTGCCAGCAGTTACCGAGGACAGAGAGAAGCTTTCTTT. It yields the protein CASSYRGQREAFF.

The table lists this clonotype with many counts. This chain joins TRBV27 and TRBJ1-5, with 7 bases that match TRBD1. The V gene end was trimmed by 6 bases and the J gene end by 2 bases; junction bases not matched to a gene: 4. CDR1 is MNHEY and CDR2 is SMNVEV in the germline V gene (reference sequence). This CDR3 is built from 14 residues. The CDR3 region has the DNA TGTGCCAGCAGCAAGGGGGCGGGCAATCAGCCCCAGCATTTT. This codes for CASSKGAGNQPQHF.

The chain uses TRBV6-1 and TRBJ2-2, with TRBD2 identical over 9 bases. Unmatched junction bases numbered 11, after V lost 7 bases and J lost 5 bases. CDR3 length: 16 residues. Per the germline V gene, CDR1 is MNHNS and CDR2 is SASEGT. The CDR3 nucleotides are TGTGCCAGCAACGATGTAGCGGGAGAGGGAACCGGGGAGCTGTTTTTT. Its translation is CASNDVAGEGTGELFF.

Regarding this clonotype: A much larger clone is a single base away; this may be a read error. The V gene is TRBV13, the J gene TRBJ1-1; tentatively, D is TRBD1 (5 bases). CDR1 PRHDT and CDR2 FYEKMQ come from the germline V gene (reference sequence). The CDR3 totals 15 residues. CDR3 sequence: CASSARRDVKTEVFF. The CDR3 nucleotides are TGTGCCAGCAGCGCGAGACGGGACGTCAAAACTGAAGTTTTCTTT.

On this clonotype: Just one base apart from a much larger clone, this may be a read error. The chain couples TRBV4-1 to TRBJ2-5; D unclear. CDR1 and CDR2 (germline): MGHRA, YSYEKL. This CDR3 has 15 amino acids. The CDR3, as DNA: TGCGCCCGCAGCCAAGGATCACGCCTCGTGGAGACCCAGTACTTC. Amino acids: CARSQGSRLVETQYF.

The rearrangement joins TRBV6-2 or TRBV6-3 to TRBJ2-3; D is uncertain. The J call is doubtful: the DNA matches TRBJ1-5 better. Germline loops: CDR1 MNHEY, CDR2 SVGEGT. The CDR3 contains 16 residues. CDR3 protein: CASSYPDTSSTDTQHF. The CDR3 nucleotides read TGTGCCAGCAGTTACCCCGACACTTCTAGCACAGACACGCAGCATTTT.

This clonotype was found many times. The chain links TRBV20-1 to TRBJ2-7, with D perhaps TRBD2 (6 bases). Trimming took 3 bases from V and 4 from J, leaving 13 bases between them. The CDR3 is made up of 13 amino acids. Germline V gene data show CDR1 as DFQATT and CDR2 as SNEGSKA (reference sequence). The CDR3, as DNA: TGCAGTGCTAGGAGTCTAGCGAGTTACGAGCAGTACTTC. Translated, it gives CSARSLASYEQYF.

There are many counts of this clonotype. The chain couples TRBV5-4 to TRBJ2-7; a weak D match, TRBD2 (6 bases). Germline CDR1 and CDR2: SGHNT and YYREEE (reference sequence). V was clipped by 2 bases and J by 6 bases, with 12 bases between them. This CDR3 has 13 amino acids. DNA for the CDR3: TGTGCCAGCAGCTTCGGAGGGATTCGCGAGCAGTACTTC. Amino acid sequence: CASSFGGIREQYF.

The V gene is TRBV14, the J gene TRBJ2-5, with unresolved D. The CDR3 is 13 amino acids. V lost 4 bases to trimming and J lost 5 bases, with 11 bases between them. Germline V lookup: CDR1 SGHDN, CDR2 FVKESK. The DNA of the CDR3 is TGTGCCAGCAGCCTCTTGTTTTGGGAGACCCAGTACTTC. This codes for CASSLLFWETQYF.

This clonotype was detected many times. The chain recombines TRBV29-1 with TRBJ1-1; the match to TRBD1 covers 9 bases. This CDR3 has 13 residues. The germline V gene has CDR1 SQVTM and CDR2 ANQGSEA. J was trimmed by 1 base and V by 4 bases; bases with no gene match: 1. The CDR3 DNA is TGCAGCGTTGTGGGACAGGGGAACACTGAAGCTTTCTTT. It translates to CSVVGQGNTEAFF.

The table lists this clonotype with many counts. The CDR3: CASSLNRQGGITDTQYF. CDR3 nucleotide sequence: TGCGCCAGCAGCTTGAACCGACAGGGGGGCATCACAGATACGCAGTATTTT. The gene calls are TRBV5-1 and TRBJ2-3; 9 positions match TRBD1. Trimming took 1 base from V and 2 from J; bases not matched to a gene: 8. Germline V lookup: CDR1 SGHRS, CDR2 YFSETQ. The CDR3 is 17 residues long.

This clonotype was detected many times. V gene TRBV6-5 combines with J gene TRBJ2-7; TRBD2 matches 12 bases. The V and J ends lost 0 bases and 4 bases, in that order; junction bases with no gene match: 1. The CDR3 has 15 residues. Germline CDR1 MNHEY, CDR2 SVGAGI. CDR3 nucleotides: TGTGCCAGCAGTTACTCGACTAGCGGGAGTTACGAGCAGTACTTC. This translates into CASSYSTSGSYEQYF.

This clonotype was found many times. The chain has TRBV5-4 and TRBJ1-2; 8 nucleotides line up with TRBD1. CDR3 length: 18 amino acids. With V trimmed by 0 bases and J by 1 base, 11 bases remained unmatched. The germline CDR1 and CDR2 sequences are SGHNT and YYREEE (reference sequence). The CDR3 nucleotides read TGTGCCAGCAGCTTGGCTACCGGGACAGGAGATCTTAACTATGGCTACACCTTC. The encoded protein is CASSLATGTGDLNYGYTF.

Ten or more counts support this clonotype. The V gene is TRBV28, the J gene TRBJ2-2; the match to TRBD2 covers 8 bases. Trimming at V came to 2 bases and at J to 1 base, leaving 6 bases not matched to a gene. The CDR3 runs to 17 residues. The germline V gene has CDR1 MDHEN and CDR2 SYDVKM. The CDR3 sequence is CASSLPLTSENTGELFF. The CDR3 DNA follows: TGTGCCAGCAGTTTACCGTTGACTAGCGAGAACACCGGGGAGCTGTTTTTT.

In the case of this clonotype: A much larger clonotype is one base distant, so this may be a read error. CDR3 bases: TGTGCCTGCACCTCCGGGACCGGCTACGAGCAGTACTTC. It yields the protein CACTSGTGYEQYF. This chain joins TRBV6-2 or TRBV6-3 and TRBJ2-7; D is perhaps TRBD1 or TRBD2 (5 bases each). This CDR3 has 13 amino acids. Between the trimmed V and J ends, which lost 11 bases and 3 bases, there was a span of 17 bases. Germline V gene data show CDR1 as MNHEY and CDR2 as SVGEGT.

This clonotype has ten or more counts. This sequence joins TRBV27 and TRBJ2-7; D is ambiguous. The V end lost 5 bases, the J end lost 6 bases, and 17 bases lay between the germline ends. The CDR3 runs to 14 residues. Germline V gene sequence: CDR1 MNHEY, CDR2 SMNVEV (reference sequence). The CDR3 here is CASSRDPGISEQYF. CDR3 DNA: TGTGCCAGCAGTCGTGACCCCGGAATAAGCGAGCAGTACTTC.

This clonotype was seen many times. The chain combines TRBV7-9 with TRBJ1-4; D uncertain. The CDR3 is made up of 12 amino acids. Trimming pared 4 bases from V and 6 bases from J, leaving 6 bases between. CDR1 SEHNR and CDR2 FQNEAQ come from the germline V gene (reference sequence). CDR3 protein: CASSWIDEKLFF. CDR3 bases: TGTGCCAGCAGCTGGATTGATGAAAAACTGTTTTTT.

Turning to this clonotype: Since a much larger clone is just one base distant, this may be a read error. V usage is TRBV5-6 and J usage is TRBJ2-3; D not certain. The germline V gene has CDR1 SGHDT and CDR2 YYEEEE. This CDR3 is built from 18 residues. CDR3 region: CASSPSRFAVISTDTRYF. The CDR3 DNA follows: TGTGCCAGCAGCCCGAGTCGCTTTGCGGTCATTAGCACAGATACGCGGTATTTT.

This clonotype turned up a few times. One end of the junction fails to match germline, which may point to a read error. The rearrangement links TRBV20-1 to TRBJ1-1; 7 bases agree with TRBD1. Per germline, CDR1 DFQATT and CDR2 SNEGSKA (reference sequence). The CDR3 consists of 18 residues. DNA of the CDR3: TGCTGTGCTAGGACCCCCTTGACAGGGCCGCTCGTGATTGGGGAAGCTTTCTTT. Translating gives CCARTPLTGPLVIGEAFF.

This clonotype was counted at least ten times. The chain recombines TRBV14 with TRBJ2-7; D might be TRBD2 (5 bases). CDR1 SGHDN and CDR2 FVKESK come from the germline V gene. V gave up 2 bases and J gave up 7 bases, with 18 bases separating them. CDR3 size: 15 residues. The CDR3 spells CASSQYKHPGIEQYF. The CDR3 DNA reads TGTGCCAGCAGCCAATACAAGCATCCGGGGATTGAGCAGTACTTC.

Many counts were recorded for this clonotype. J is TRBJ1-2 and V is TRBV4-1; D call uncertain. V was pared by 0 bases and J by 0 bases, with 11 bases between. The CDR3 extends over 16 amino acids. From germline, CDR1 is MGHRA and CDR2 YSYEKL. DNA of the CDR3: TGCGCCAGCAGCCAAGACCGCGGACTCCCTAACTATGGCTACACCTTC. It translates to CASSQDRGLPNYGYTF.

Regarding this clonotype: A read error may explain this, as a much larger clone is one base away. The rearrangement links TRBV7-2 to TRBJ1-6; 7 bases are a match to TRBD1. V gave up 5 bases and J gave up 6 bases; unmatched junction bases: 4. CDR1 and CDR2 (germline): SGHTA, FQGNSA. The CDR3 has 14 residues. The CDR3 loop is CASSNRGGNSPLHF. The CDR3 bases are TGTGCCAGCAGCAACAGGGGAGGTAATTCACCCCTCCACTTT.